These 21 T cell receptor beta chains share one sample of origin, sequenced in a study of T cell changes during pregnancy in multiple sclerosis. Sequencing was performed with immunoSEQ multiplex PCR; in TCRdb, only in-frame clones are kept and a portion is missing. The data show tens of thousands of clones, roughly 91% seen once. The starting material was peripheral blood, obtained after pregnancy. The origin of the receptors is a female donor in good health, enrolled as a control in a pregnancy study.

The genes are TRBV6-1 and TRBJ2-3, with D possibly matching TRBD1 (5 bases). This CDR3 is 11 amino acids long. Trimming removed 8 bases from V and 7 bases from J, with 10 bases in between. Germline V gives CDR1 MNHNS, CDR2 SASEGT. CDR3 DNA sequence: TGTGCCAGCTTTGGGGCCTATACGCAGTATTTT. Its translation is CASFGAYTQYF.

In this sample, this clone turned up a few times. The chain combines TRBV28 with TRBJ2-5, with 7 nucleotides matching TRBD1. Germline values: CDR1 MDHEN, CDR2 SYDVKM. The V gene end was trimmed by 3 bases and the J gene end by 4 bases; junction bases not matched to a gene: 2. The CDR3 loop spans 13 amino acids. CDR3 DNA sequence: TGTGCCAGCAGTTTGTCAGGGGGAGAGACCCAGTACTTC. Amino acids: CASSLSGGETQYF.

V and J are TRBV19 and TRBJ1-4, with no clear D. CDR1 is LNHDA, CDR2 SQIVND, per germline (reference sequence). CDR3 length: 12 amino acids. Between the trimmed V and J ends, which lost 1 base and 8 bases, there was a span of 5 bases. CDR3 sequence reads: CASSIGAEKLFF. The CDR3 DNA sequence: TGTGCCAGTAGTATAGGGGCCGAAAAACTGTTTTTT. The full variable domain, completed using reference TRBV19 and TRBJ1-4, is DGGITQSPKYLFRKEGQNVTLSCEQNLNHDAMYWYRQDPGQGLRLIYYSQIVNDFQKGDIAEGYSVSREKKESFPLTVTSAQKNPTAFYLCASSIGAEKLFFGSGTQLSVL.

The chain couples TRBV30 to TRBJ1-2; D ambiguous. Trimming took off 8 bases at V and 7 bases at J, with 8 bases between the two ends. CDR3 length: 9 residues. Germline-derived CDR1 and CDR2 are GTSNPN and SVGIG (reference sequence). CDR3 protein: CAEGSGYTF. CDR3 coding DNA: TGTGCCGAAGGGAGTGGCTACACCTTC.

The CDR3 loop reads CASSQALAGANYNEQFF. In DNA form, the CDR3 reads TGTGCCAGCAGCCAGGCCCTAGCGGGAGCGAACTACAATGAGCAGTTCTTC. The rearrangement links TRBV7-9 to TRBJ2-1, with 10 bases matching TRBD2. From germline, CDR1 is SEHNR and CDR2 FQNEAQ (reference sequence). The CDR3 is 17 amino acids. V lost 5 bases to trimming and J lost 3 bases; unmatched junction nucleotides: 10.

The chain links TRBV27 to TRBJ2-7, with TRBD1 identical over 9 bases. This CDR3 comprises 14 residues. Trimming cost V 2 bases and J 4 bases; bases outside gene matches: 3. CDR1 and CDR2 (germline): MNHEY, SMNVEV (reference sequence). CDR3 protein: CASSLNGQGYEQYF. The CDR3 nucleotides are TGTGCCAGCAGTTTAAACGGACAGGGGTACGAGCAGTACTTC.

In DNA, the CDR3 is TGTGCCAGCAGCGTAGTTAGTGAGCGGACTGCCTACAATGAGCAGTTCTTC. Its protein product is CASSVVSERTAYNEQFF. The V gene is TRBV9, the J gene TRBJ2-1, with D possibly matching TRBD2 (5 bases). CDR1 and CDR2 (germline): SGDLS, YYNGEE. CDR3 length equals 17 residues. The V and J ends lost 0 bases and 2 bases respectively, with 15 bases between them.

In its sample, this clone was seen once. The chain links TRBV5-4 to TRBJ1-2, with 7 bases aligning to TRBD1. Germline V gene data show CDR1 as SGHNT and CDR2 as YYREEE (reference sequence). This CDR3 is 15 amino acids long. Trimming at V came to 0 bases and at J to 5 bases, leaving 7 bases not matched to a gene. This chain's CDR3 is CASSLGQGGGYGYTF. CDR3 sequence (DNA): TGTGCCAGCAGCTTGGGGCAGGGGGGAGGTTATGGCTACACCTTC.

This clone showed up just once. The rearrangement joins TRBV10-3 to TRBJ2-3; 8 nucleotides agree with TRBD1. Germline CDR1 ENHRY, CDR2 SYGVKD. The J segment lost 3 bases and the V segment lost 6 bases, leaving 5 bases of the junction unmatched. CDR3 size: 14 residues. The CDR3 here is CAIRGTGGTDTQYF. Here the CDR3 DNA reads TGTGCCATCAGAGGGACAGGCGGTACAGATACGCAGTATTTT.

The chain recombines TRBV2 with TRBJ2-7, with TRBD2 matching 7 bases. V lost 1 base and J lost 6; bases outside the gene matches: 12. CDR1 is SNHLY and CDR2 is FYNNEI in the germline V gene. The CDR3 has 16 residues. Here the CDR3 reads CASSEGRMGGGFEQYF. The CDR3 nucleotides are TGTGCCAGCAGTGAAGGGCGGATGGGCGGGGGTTTCGAGCAGTACTTC.

The V call is TRBV4-3, the J call TRBJ1-6, with D possibly TRBD1 on 6 matching bases. Germline V lookup: CDR1 LGHNA, CDR2 YSLEER. There are 14 residues in the CDR3. V lost 4 bases and J lost 5, with 9 bases in between. The CDR3 DNA reads TGCGCCAGCAGCCTGTCAGGGGATAATTCACCCCTCCACTTT. Amino acids: CASSLSGDNSPLHF.

The gene calls are TRBV11-1 and TRBJ2-6; 7 nucleotides align to TRBD2. V dropped 4 bases and J dropped 12; count of bases not matched to a gene: 9. The CDR3 runs to 14 residues. Per the germline V gene, CDR1 is SGHAT and CDR2 is FQDESV (reference sequence). The CDR3: CASSSSGAPGVLTF. The CDR3 nucleotides read TGTGCCAGCAGCTCAAGCGGGGCACCCGGCGTCCTGACTTTC.

This chain's CDR3 is CASTPGGQRQPQHF. CDR3 in DNA: TGTGCCAGTACCCCCGGGGGGCAGAGACAGCCCCAGCATTTT. The chain recombines TRBV19 with TRBJ1-5, with D possibly being TRBD1 (6 bases). This CDR3 is built from 14 residues. Trimming removed 7 bases at V and 7 bases at J, with 17 bases between. In germline, CDR1 is LNHDA, CDR2 SQIVND (reference sequence).

The table lists this clone with a count of one. The CDR3 is CASSSGLALGETQYF. CDR3 nucleotides: TGTGCCAGCAGCTCGGGACTAGCGCTGGGAGAGACCCAGTACTTC. The rearrangement uses TRBV7-3 and TRBJ2-5, with 10 bases aligning to TRBD2. J gave up 4 bases and V 4 bases, and 6 bases lay outside the gene matches. The CDR3 loop spans 15 amino acids. Per germline, CDR1 SGHTA and CDR2 FQGTGA.

In nucleotides, the CDR3 is TGCGCCAGCAGCTTGGAGCTTAGCGGGGGAAAGAATGAGCAGTTCTTC. It specifies CASSLELSGGKNEQFF. The V call is TRBV5-1, the J call TRBJ2-1, with 9 bases aligning to TRBD2. CDR3 length equals 16 residues. Germline V gives CDR1 SGHRS, CDR2 YFSETQ. V dropped 0 bases and J dropped 7; count of bases not matched to a gene: 8. The full variable domain, completed using reference TRBV5-1 and TRBJ2-1, is KAGVTQTPRYLIKTRGQQVTLSCSPISGHRSVSWYQQTPGQGLQFLFEYFSETQRNKGNFPGRFSGRQFSNSRSEMNVSTLELGDSALYLCASSLELSGGKNEQFFGPGTRLTVL.

The V and J genes are TRBV7-2 and TRBJ2-1, with 15 bases aligning to TRBD2. Germline V gives CDR1 SGHTA, CDR2 FQGNSA. This CDR3 has 15 amino acids. Germline trimming cut 5 bases from V and 7 bases from J; bases unmatched to any gene: 3. The chain's CDR3 is CASSRGLAGGNEQFF. CDR3 DNA: TGTGCCAGCAGCCGAGGACTAGCGGGGGGGAATGAGCAGTTCTTC.

The rearrangement uses TRBV7-6 and TRBJ2-6; D unclear. Per germline, CDR1 SGHVS and CDR2 FNYEAQ. This CDR3 is built from 19 residues. The V gene lost 2 bases and the J gene lost 0 bases, with 17 bases spanning the gap. CDR3 nucleotides: TGTGCCAGCAGCTTAATATGGAGCCCTGCCGACTCTGGGGCCAACGTCCTGACTTTC. Its translation is CASSLIWSPADSGANVLTF. The full variable domain, its missing parts supplied by reference TRBV7-6 and TRBJ2-6, is GAGVSQSPRYKVTKRGQDVALRCDPISGHVSLYWYRQALGQGPEFLTYFNYEAQQDKSGLPNDRFSAERPEGSISTLTIQRTEQRDSAMYRCASSLIWSPADSGANVLTFGAGSRLTVL.

This sequence joins TRBV19 and TRBJ1-2, with D perhaps matching TRBD1 (5 bases). The V end was cut by 3 bases, the J end by 6 bases, with 14 bases between. The CDR3 extends over 14 amino acids. The germline CDR1 and CDR2 sequences are LNHDA and SQIVND (reference sequence). CDR3 amino acids: CASSIPGWGNGYTF. The CDR3 DNA is TGTGCCAGTAGTATCCCAGGGTGGGGTAATGGCTACACCTTC.

The chain recombines TRBV11-1 with TRBJ1-4; 7 bases match TRBD1. The CDR3 is 13 residues long. Germline CDR1 reads SGHAT; CDR2 reads FQDESV (reference sequence). V trimming: 5 bases; J trimming: 12 bases; junction bases outside the gene matches: 9. The CDR3 spells CASSPTEGQQLFF. The CDR3, as DNA: TGTGCCAGCAGCCCGACAGAGGGACAGCAACTGTTTTTT. Supplemented by reference TRBV11-1 and TRBJ1-4, the full variable domain reads EAEVAQSPRYKITEKSQAVAFWCDPISGHATLYWYRQILGQGPELLVQFQDESVVDDSQLPKDRFSAERLKGVDSTLKIQPAELGDSAMYLCASSPTEGQQLFFGSGTQLSVL.

The sample holds one count of this clone. The gene calls are TRBV4-3 and TRBJ1-4, with D perhaps TRBD1 (6 bases). This CDR3 contains 14 residues. V lost 1 base and J 7 bases, leaving 10 bases between the germline ends. Germline lookup yields CDR1 LGHNA and CDR2 YSLEER. Written as DNA, the CDR3 is TGCGCCAGCAGCCAAGGGAGAGGGGGTGAAAAACTGTTTTTT. It yields the protein CASSQGRGGEKLFF.

The gene calls are TRBV27 and TRBJ2-7, with TRBD2 identical over 7 bases. V lost 5 bases to trimming and J lost 0 bases; unmatched junction nucleotides: 4. Germline V lookup: CDR1 MNHEY, CDR2 SMNVEV (reference sequence). The CDR3 totals 14 residues. The CDR3 reads CASSTRGSSYEQYF. The CDR3 DNA follows: TGTGCCAGCAGTACGCGGGGGAGCTCCTACGAGCAGTACTTC.